These 19 T cell receptor beta chains were all obtained from the same sample, sequenced in a study of T cell responses to AZD1222 COVID-19 vaccine. Sequenced by immunoSEQ multiplex PCR; TCRdb stores in-frame clones only, minus some. The sample includes around 150,000 clones, about nine tenths seen only once; the top ten take about 3.4%. Sequencing used peripheral blood, obtained on day 0 of MenACWY control vaccination. The receptors derive from an adult in good health.

V is TRBV30 and J is TRBJ1-3; D perhaps matches TRBD1 (5 bases). Germline V gene sequence: CDR1 GTSNPN, CDR2 SVGIG (reference sequence). The CDR3 extends over 14 amino acids. V was pared by 0 bases and J by 4 bases, with 10 bases between. CDR3 region: CAWSVRHRGNTIYF. DNA for the CDR3: TGTGCCTGGAGTGTACGGCACAGGGGAAACACCATATATTTT.

This chain links TRBV7-9 with TRBJ1-2; D is uncertain. This CDR3 has 14 amino acids. Germline CDR1 reads SEHNR; CDR2 reads FQNEAQ (reference sequence). V was cut by 6 bases and J by 1 base, with 12 bases left in between. This chain's CDR3 is CASSLGQDNYGYTF. CDR3 bases: TGTGCCAGCAGTCTAGGGCAGGATAACTATGGCTACACCTTC.

This clone appeared once. One end of the junction does not line up with germline, which may come from a read error. The chain couples TRBV7-7 to TRBJ1-3, with TRBD1 matching 7 bases. The CDR3 has 17 residues. Germline lookup yields CDR1 SSHAT and CDR2 FNYEAQ (reference sequence). CDR3 region: CASSLAPSTGPGNTIYF. The CDR3, as DNA: TGTGCTAGCAGCTTAGCTCCTTCGACAGGGCCTGGAAACACCATATATTTT.

Here the CDR3 reads CASSTPGLAGSGELFF. The CDR3 bases are TGTGCCAGCAGCACACCAGGACTAGCGGGATCCGGGGAGCTGTTTTTT. The chain carries TRBV9 and TRBJ2-2; 12 nucleotides match TRBD2. Germline V CDR1 and CDR2: SGDLS, YYNGEE. V lost 4 bases to trimming and J lost 6 bases; unmatched junction nucleotides: 7. This CDR3 contains 16 residues.

The rearrangement joins TRBV11-1 to TRBJ1-1, with 8 bases fitting TRBD1. V gave up 5 bases and J gave up 1 base; unmatched junction bases: 6. Germline V gene sequence: CDR1 SGHAT, CDR2 FQDESV (reference sequence). CDR3 length: 15 residues. The CDR3 here is CASSPRGRRNTEAFF. CDR3 nucleotide sequence: TGTGCCAGCAGCCCCAGGGGGCGGAGGAACACTGAAGCTTTCTTT.

J is TRBJ1-2 and V is TRBV4-2; D unclear. CDR1 is LGHNA, CDR2 YNFKEQ, per germline. This CDR3 spans 12 amino acids. V was cut by 0 bases and J by 13 bases, with 12 bases left in between. CDR3 sequence reads: CASSQDAEIFTF. DNA of the CDR3: TGTGCCAGCAGCCAAGACGCGGAAATTTTCACCTTC.

The chain joins TRBV7-9 to TRBJ2-7; 13 bases are shared with TRBD2. The ends lost 5 bases at V and 3 bases at J; junction bases unmatched: 4. The CDR3 covers 15 residues. The germline CDR1 and CDR2 sequences are SEHNR and FQNEAQ (reference sequence). For the CDR3, the DNA is TGTGCCAGCAGCGCGACTAGCGGGAGGATCTACGAGCAGTACTTC. Protein: CASSATSGRIYEQYF.

The rearrangement links TRBV15 to TRBJ1-2; TRBD1 is a possible D gene (5 bases). The CDR3 runs 15 residues. Germline CDR1 and CDR2: LNHNV and YYDKDF (reference sequence). Deletions cut 0 bases from V and 4 bases from J, with 12 bases between. The chain's CDR3 is CATSREGAKGYGYTF. The CDR3 nucleotides are TGTGCCACCAGCAGAGAAGGGGCGAAGGGCTATGGCTACACCTTC.

V and J are TRBV28 and TRBJ2-2; 10 bases align to TRBD2. J lost 3 bases, V lost 7 bases, and 2 bases had no gene match. Germline CDR1 reads MDHEN; CDR2 reads SYDVKM. The CDR3 runs to 14 residues. The CDR3 here is CASKAGGDTGELFF. The CDR3 coding sequence is TGTGCCAGCAAAGCGGGAGGGGACACCGGGGAGCTGTTTTTT.

CDR3 loop: CASSEPGRPQHF. The CDR3 nucleotides read TGTGCCAGCAGTGAACCGGGGCGGCCCCAGCATTTT. The chain couples TRBV6-1 to TRBJ1-5; a possible D gene is TRBD1 (5 bases). Trimming took off 2 bases at V and 9 bases at J, with 8 bases between the two ends. There are 12 residues in the CDR3. The V gene's germline CDR1 is MNHNS and CDR2 SASEGT.

The J gene is TRBJ1-1, the V gene TRBV7-2, with D unclear. Between the trimmed V and J ends, which lost 5 bases and 5 bases, there was a span of 21 bases. Germline loops: CDR1 SGHTA, CDR2 FQGNSA. The CDR3 has 16 amino acids. The CDR3 loop reads CASSVPEKGLRTEAFF. Here the CDR3 DNA reads TGTGCCAGCAGCGTCCCGGAAAAAGGGCTTCGAACTGAAGCTTTCTTT.

The V gene is TRBV6-6, the J gene TRBJ1-2, with D uncertain. Between the trimmed V and J ends, which lost 4 bases and 4 bases, there was a span of 13 bases. The CDR3 is 14 amino acids. Germline V lookup: CDR1 MNHNY, CDR2 SVGAGI (reference sequence). This CDR3 reads CASSSQPRTYGYTF. The DNA of the CDR3 is TGTGCCAGCAGTTCCCAACCGAGGACCTATGGCTACACCTTC.

V and J are TRBV28 and TRBJ1-4; D is undetermined. The CDR3 loop spans 13 amino acids. The germline V and J ends were trimmed by 3 bases and 8 bases, with 10 bases remaining between them. Germline values: CDR1 MDHEN, CDR2 SYDVKM. The CDR3 DNA follows: TGTGCCAGCAGTTTGGGTGTGAGGGAAAAACTGTTTTTT. Translation: CASSLGVREKLFF.

The V call is TRBV4-3, the J call TRBJ1-2, with D uncertain. This CDR3 region has 15 residues. V lost 0 bases and J 1 base, leaving 9 bases between the germline ends. The germline gives CDR1 LGHNA, CDR2 YSLEER. The CDR3 DNA is TGCGCCAGCAGCCAAGATGCCAGAAATAACTATGGCTACACCTTC. This translates into CASSQDARNNYGYTF.

The chain links TRBV28 to TRBJ1-4; the D is unclear. Germline V gene sequence: CDR1 MDHEN, CDR2 SYDVKM. The ends were cut back, 3 bases at V and 4 bases at J, with 9 bases in the middle. The CDR3 sequence is 14 residues long. CDR3 nucleotide sequence: TGTGCCAGCAGTTTTCCACCGATTAATGAAAAACTGTTTTTT. This encodes CASSFPPINEKLFF.

V usage is TRBV24-1 and J usage is TRBJ1-5; D is ambiguous. Trimming stripped 1 base from V and 5 bases from J, with 8 bases between. The CDR3 length is 14 residues. Germline CDR1 and CDR2: KGHDR and SFDVKD. This chain's CDR3 is CATSDFDRDQPQHF. CDR3 nucleotides: TGTGCCACCAGTGATTTCGATAGGGATCAGCCCCAGCATTTT.

The CDR3 nucleotides read TGTGCCAGCAGCTTAAAACTAGCGGGCCTTAGCTCCTACAATGAGCAGTTCTTC. Protein: CASSLKLAGLSSYNEQFF. V is TRBV7-2 and J is TRBJ2-1; 9 bases map to TRBD2. Germline V lookup: CDR1 SGHTA, CDR2 FQGNSA. V trimming: 2 bases; J trimming: 0 bases; junction bases outside the gene matches: 8. This CDR3 contains 18 residues.

The V and J genes are TRBV7-9 and TRBJ2-3; TRBD1 aligns across 9 bases. This CDR3 comprises 17 residues. From germline, CDR1 is SEHNR and CDR2 FQNEAQ (reference sequence). With 1 base clipped from V and 3 bases from J, the junction kept 8 bases outside the gene matches. The CDR3 DNA reads TGTGCCAGCAGCTTAGGTTTTACAGGGGGCATGACAGATACGCAGTATTTT. This sequence encodes CASSLGFTGGMTDTQYF.

This sequence joins TRBV6-2 or TRBV6-3 and TRBJ1-2, with TRBD1 identical over 7 bases. CDR1 and CDR2 from the germline V gene are MNHEY and SVGEGT. The CDR3 is 13 residues long. Trimming cost V 6 bases and J 5 bases; bases outside gene matches: 6. The CDR3 loop reads CASSDGTDYGYTF. CDR3 DNA: TGTGCCAGCAGCGATGGGACAGATTATGGCTACACCTTC.